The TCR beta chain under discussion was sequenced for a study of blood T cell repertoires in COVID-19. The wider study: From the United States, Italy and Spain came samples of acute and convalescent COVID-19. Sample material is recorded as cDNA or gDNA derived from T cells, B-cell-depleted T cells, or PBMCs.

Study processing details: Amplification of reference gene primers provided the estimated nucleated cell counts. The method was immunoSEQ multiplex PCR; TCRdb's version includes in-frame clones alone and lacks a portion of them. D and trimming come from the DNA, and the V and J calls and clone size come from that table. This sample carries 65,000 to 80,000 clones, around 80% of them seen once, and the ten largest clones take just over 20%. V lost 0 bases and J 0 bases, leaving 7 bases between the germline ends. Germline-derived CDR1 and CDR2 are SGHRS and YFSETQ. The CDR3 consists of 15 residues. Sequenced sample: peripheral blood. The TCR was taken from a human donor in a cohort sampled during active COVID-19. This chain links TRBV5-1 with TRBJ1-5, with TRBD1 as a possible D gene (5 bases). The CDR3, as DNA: TGCGCCAGCAGCTTGGGGGACTTTAGCAATCAGCCCCAGCATTTT. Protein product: CASSLGDFSNQPQHF.